Described below is a single T cell receptor (beta chain) sequence and its context. What went into each PCR as a spike was synthetic TCR analog templates. Profiled with immunoSEQ multiplex PCR; TCRdb holds only in-frame clones, not every one. The sample has about 38,000 clones, roughly 90% seen once. The sample comes from a study of PD-L1 blockade in urothelial cancer. About the study: Enrolled patients had been treated previously with 0 to 3 chemotherapy regimens. The median number of T cells present in blood samples was some 140,000. Blood drawn 3 weeks (second dose) and 6 weeks after treatment start was analyzed.

Germline assignment: CDR1 SQVTM and CDR2 ANQGSEA. The CDR3 runs to 12 residues. V lost 4 bases, J lost 5 bases, and 12 bases lay in between. This clonotype was sampled from a man aged 55 to 69 with urothelial cancer. The sample here was PBMCs, taken around atezolizumab (anti-PD-L1) treatment. The V gene is TRBV29-1, the J gene TRBJ2-7; the D gene is possibly TRBD1 (6 bases). CDR3 loop: CSVGQGNDEQYF. The CDR3 nucleotides are TGCAGCGTTGGGCAGGGGAACGACGAGCAGTACTTC.